The T cell receptor beta chain under discussion was sequenced for a study of blood T cell repertoires in COVID-19. The overall study: Whether acute or convalescent, the COVID-19 samples came from the United States, Italy and Spain. T cells, B-cell-depleted T cells, or PBMCs provided the cDNA or gDNA that served as material.

Methods used by the authors: From reference gene primer amplification, estimates of nucleated cell counts were derived. Profiling relied on immunoSEQ multiplex PCR, and the TCRdb table lists in-frame clones only, not all of them. D and trimming were read from the DNA, whereas the V and J calls and clone size are those reported in that table. This sample carries tens of thousands of clones, approximately 80% of them seen once, and the ten largest clones take roughly 10%. V dropped 1 base and J dropped 2 bases, with 6 bases sitting between them. Germline lookup yields CDR1 SEHNR and CDR2 FQNEAQ (reference sequence). This CDR3 spans 14 amino acids. Only a few counts were recorded for this clone. Seattle-derived patients entered the study during active infection and were followed longitudinally.

The clonotype was recovered from a man younger than 45 with COVID-19, enrolled during active disease. The genes are TRBV7-9 and TRBJ1-5; D is unclear. The sequencing input was peripheral blood. CDR3 protein: CASSLGAGNQPQHF. For the CDR3, the DNA is TGTGCCAGCAGCTTAGGGGCCGGCAATCAGCCCCAGCATTTT.